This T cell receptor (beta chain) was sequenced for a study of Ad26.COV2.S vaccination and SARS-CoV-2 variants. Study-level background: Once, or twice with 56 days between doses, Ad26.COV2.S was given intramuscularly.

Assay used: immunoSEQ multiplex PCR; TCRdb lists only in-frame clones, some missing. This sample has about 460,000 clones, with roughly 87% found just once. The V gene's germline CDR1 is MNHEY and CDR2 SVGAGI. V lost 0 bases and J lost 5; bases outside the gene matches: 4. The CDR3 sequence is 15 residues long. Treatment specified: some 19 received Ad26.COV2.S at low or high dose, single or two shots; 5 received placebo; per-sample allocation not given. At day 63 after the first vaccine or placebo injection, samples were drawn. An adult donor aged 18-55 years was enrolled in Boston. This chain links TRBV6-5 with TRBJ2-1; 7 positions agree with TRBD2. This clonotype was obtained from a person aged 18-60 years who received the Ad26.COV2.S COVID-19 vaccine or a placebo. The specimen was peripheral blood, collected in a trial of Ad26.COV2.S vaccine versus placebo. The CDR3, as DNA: TGTGCCAGCAGTTACTCTGGACTAGAGCACAATGAGCAGTTCTTC. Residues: CASSYSGLEHNEQFF.